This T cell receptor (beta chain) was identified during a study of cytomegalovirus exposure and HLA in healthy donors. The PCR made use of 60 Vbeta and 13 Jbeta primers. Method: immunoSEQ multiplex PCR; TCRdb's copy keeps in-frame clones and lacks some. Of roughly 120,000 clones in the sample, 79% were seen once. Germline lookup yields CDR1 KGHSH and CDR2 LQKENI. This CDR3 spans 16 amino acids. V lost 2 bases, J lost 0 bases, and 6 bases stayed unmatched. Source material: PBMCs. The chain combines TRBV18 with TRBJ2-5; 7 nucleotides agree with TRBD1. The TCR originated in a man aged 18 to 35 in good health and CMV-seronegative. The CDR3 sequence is CASSPRTGAYQETQYF. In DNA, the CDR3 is TGTGCCAGCTCACCAAGGACAGGCGCGTACCAAGAGACCCAGTACTTC.